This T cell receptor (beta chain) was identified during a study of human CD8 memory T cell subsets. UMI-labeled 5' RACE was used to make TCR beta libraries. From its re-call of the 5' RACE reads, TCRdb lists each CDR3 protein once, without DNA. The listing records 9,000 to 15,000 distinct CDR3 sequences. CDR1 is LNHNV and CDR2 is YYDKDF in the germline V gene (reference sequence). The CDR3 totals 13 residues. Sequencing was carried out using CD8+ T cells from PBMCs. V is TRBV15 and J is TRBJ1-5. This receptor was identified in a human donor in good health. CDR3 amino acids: CATSREGGAPQHF.